The present entry profiles one T cell receptor (beta chain) with its context. There are 14 residues in the CDR3. CDR1 and CDR2 (germline): MDHEN, SYDVKM. Trimming cost V 6 bases and J 7 bases; bases outside gene matches: 12. These data originate in a study of shared T cell receptors in the human thymus. The protocol was immunoSEQ multiplex PCR, while the TCRdb copy is restricted to in-frame clones and leaves out a portion. The sample yields hundreds of thousands of clones, approximately 88% seen once. This same sample was also part of a study on human thymus T cells. That paper notes: Corrective cardiac operations yielded the resected thymus tissue.

This receptor was taken from a boy younger than two with a congenital heart defect. The specimen sequenced was thymocytes. The rearrangement joins TRBV28 to TRBJ2-7; 7 positions agree with TRBD1. CDR3 sequence reads: CASRKRDSPLEQYF. The CDR3 DNA reads as TGTGCCAGCAGGAAACGGGACAGCCCCCTGGAGCAGTACTTC.